This TCR beta chain was identified during a study of T cell responses to AZD1222 COVID-19 vaccine. Analyses pooled second doses at about 4 or about 12 weeks. Sequencing used immunoSEQ multiplex PCR; TCRdb keeps in-frame clones, though not all of them. The repertoire holds approximately 200,000 clones, with more than 85% as singletons. Notes on the study in general: Spike-specific TCR breadth and depth were elevated following two AZD1222 doses. Spike-wide coverage was observed for vaccine-associated CD4 TCRs, with dominant responses at 160-218 and 743-854. Most donors were white British and more were female, and clonal diversity was possibly underestimated.

For this clone: Its target is not known.

The V end was cut by 0 bases, the J end by 2 bases, with 5 bases between. From germline, CDR1 is SGHTA and CDR2 FQGNSA. The CDR3 consists of 14 residues. This TCR derives from an adult who received the AZD1222 COVID-19 vaccine. The chain has TRBV7-2 and TRBJ1-3; D call uncertain. The source material was peripheral blood, sampled 28 days after the second AZD1222 dose. CDR3 bases: TGTGCCAGCAGCTTAGCGGGGACTGGAAACACCATATATTTT. Translating it yields CASSLAGTGNTIYF.